The text below deals with one T cell receptor (beta chain). Its target is unknown. Distinct nucleotide sequences in the sample also encode this CDR3. This record belongs to a study of CD8+ T cells in alopecia areata. Findings and caveats of the study: Scalp clonality decreased significantly with tofacitinib, and so did expanded CD8+ clones among the top 100.

Treatment in this sample: oral pan-JAK inhibitor, 5-10 mg twice daily. TCR sequencing used cDNA made by reverse transcription of extracted RNA. Profiled with immunoSEQ multiplex PCR; TCRdb holds only in-frame clones, not every one. This table holds 150,000 to 250,000 clones, 55% to 70% found once. The germline V gene has CDR1 SGDLS and CDR2 YYNGEE. This CDR3 is built from 14 residues. Trimming shortened V by 0 bases and J by 1 base, and 4 bases separated the two germline ends. V and J are TRBV9 and TRBJ2-2; D remains ambiguous. The receptor was derived from a human donor with alopecia areata. The sequencing used CD4+ T cells sorted from blood, collected at week 24, from a patient treated with tofacitinib. This chain's CDR3 is CASSVGQNTGELFF. The CDR3 DNA follows: TGTGCCAGCAGCGTAGGGCAGAACACCGGGGAGCTGTTTTTT. The whole variable domain, filled in from reference TRBV9 and TRBJ2-2, reads DSGVTQTPKHLITATGQRVTLRCSPRSGDLSVYWYQQSLDQGLQFLIQYYNGEERAKGNILERFSAQQFPDLHSELNLSSLELGDSALYFCASSVGQNTGELFFGEGSRLTVL.